This paragraph reports one TCR beta chain. Its specificity is not known. These data are taken from a study of shared clonotypes between healthy human individuals. Study-wide points: Shared across a few donors were around 5% of the naive CD4 clonotypes. Richness estimates generally favored naive over memory subsets.

This CDR3 has 16 amino acids. The germline gives CDR1 LGHNA, CDR2 YNFKEQ. The V and J ends lost 4 bases and 8 bases respectively, with 18 bases between them. Deep-level assay runs were performed. This table comes from immunoSEQ multiplex PCR, and its TCRdb copy is limited to in-frame clones, with some not included. The repertoire holds approximately 980,000 clones, with 76% as singletons. This chain joins TRBV4-2 and TRBJ1-6; D uncertain. This TCR was recovered from a man aged 18 to 30 in good health. The sequenced sample consisted of memory CD4+ T cells sorted from blood. Subset indicated: CD45RA-negative fraction. Written as DNA, the CDR3 is TGTGCCAGCAGCCCCGCGACACAAGGGAGTGATTCACCCCTCCACTTT. This translates into CASSPATQGSDSPLHF.